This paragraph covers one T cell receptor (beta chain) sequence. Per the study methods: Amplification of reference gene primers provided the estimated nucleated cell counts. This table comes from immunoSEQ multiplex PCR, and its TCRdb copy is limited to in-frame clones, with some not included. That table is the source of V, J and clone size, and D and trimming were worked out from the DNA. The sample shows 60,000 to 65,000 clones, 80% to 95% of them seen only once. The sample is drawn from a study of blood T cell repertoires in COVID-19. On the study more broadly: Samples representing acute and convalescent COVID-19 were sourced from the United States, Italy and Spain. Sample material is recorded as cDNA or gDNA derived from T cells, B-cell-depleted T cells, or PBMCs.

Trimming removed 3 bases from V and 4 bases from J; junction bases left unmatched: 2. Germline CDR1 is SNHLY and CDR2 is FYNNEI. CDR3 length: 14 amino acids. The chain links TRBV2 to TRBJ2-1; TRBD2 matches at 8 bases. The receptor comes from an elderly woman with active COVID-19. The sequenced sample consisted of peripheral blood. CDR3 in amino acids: CASSDGGGYNEQFF. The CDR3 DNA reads TGTGCCAGCAGTGACGGGGGGGGTTACAATGAGCAGTTCTTC.